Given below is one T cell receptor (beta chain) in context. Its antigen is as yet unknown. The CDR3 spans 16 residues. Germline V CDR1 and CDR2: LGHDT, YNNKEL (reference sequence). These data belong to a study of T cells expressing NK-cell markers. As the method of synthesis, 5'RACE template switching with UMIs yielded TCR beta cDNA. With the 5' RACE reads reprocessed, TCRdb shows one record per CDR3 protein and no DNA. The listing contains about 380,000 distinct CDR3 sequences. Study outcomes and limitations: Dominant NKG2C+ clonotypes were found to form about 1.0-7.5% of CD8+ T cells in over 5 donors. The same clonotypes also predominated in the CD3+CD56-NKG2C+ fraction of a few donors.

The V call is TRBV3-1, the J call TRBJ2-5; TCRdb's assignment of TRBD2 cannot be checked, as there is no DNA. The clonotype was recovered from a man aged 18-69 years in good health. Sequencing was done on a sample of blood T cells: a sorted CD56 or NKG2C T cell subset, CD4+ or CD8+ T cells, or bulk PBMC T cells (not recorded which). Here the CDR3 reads CASSQDSLAGARTQYF.